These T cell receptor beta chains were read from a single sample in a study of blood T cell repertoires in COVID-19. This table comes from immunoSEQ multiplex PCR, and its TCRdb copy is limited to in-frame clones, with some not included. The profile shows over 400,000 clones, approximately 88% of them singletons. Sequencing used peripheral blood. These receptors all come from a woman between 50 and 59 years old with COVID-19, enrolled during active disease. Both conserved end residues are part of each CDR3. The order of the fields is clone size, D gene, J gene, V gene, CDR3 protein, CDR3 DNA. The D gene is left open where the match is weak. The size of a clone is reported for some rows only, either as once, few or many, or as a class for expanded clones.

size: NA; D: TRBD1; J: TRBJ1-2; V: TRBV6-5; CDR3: CASSRDSSYGYTF; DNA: TGTGCCAGCAGTAGGGACAGCAGCTATGGCTACACCTTC
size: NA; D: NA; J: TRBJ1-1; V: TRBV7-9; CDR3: CASSRGGALNTEAFF; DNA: TGTGCCAGCAGCCGAGGAGGGGCTCTTAACACTGAAGCTTTCTTT
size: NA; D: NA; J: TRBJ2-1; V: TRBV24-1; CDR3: CATSDILTRDNEQFF; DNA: TGTGCCACCAGTGATATATTAACCCGAGACAATGAGCAGTTCTTC
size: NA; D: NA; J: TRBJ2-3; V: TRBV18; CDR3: CASSQRQASTDTQYF; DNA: TGTGCCAGCTCCCAACGACAGGCTAGCACAGATACGCAGTATTTT
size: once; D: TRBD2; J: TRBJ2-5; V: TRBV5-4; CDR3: CASSPGTSGGVETQYF; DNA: TGTGCCAGCAGCCCGGGGACTAGCGGGGGAGTAGAGACCCAGTACTTC
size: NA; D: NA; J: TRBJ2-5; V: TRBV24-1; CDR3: CATRGLGETQYF; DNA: TGTGCCACCAGGGGACTTGGAGAGACCCAGTACTTC
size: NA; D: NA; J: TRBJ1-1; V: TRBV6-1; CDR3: CASSDAGLNTEAFF; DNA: TGTGCCAGCAGTGACGCGGGGTTGAACACTGAAGCTTTCTTT
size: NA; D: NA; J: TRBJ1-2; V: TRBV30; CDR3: CAWSVRRLGGYTF; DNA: TGTGCCTGGAGTGTCCGTCGCCTCGGGGGCTACACCTTC
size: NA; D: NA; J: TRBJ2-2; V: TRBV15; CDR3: CATSDTSGHFKFTGELFF; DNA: TGTGCCACCAGCGACACCTCCGGACACTTTAAATTCACCGGGGAGCTGTTTTTT
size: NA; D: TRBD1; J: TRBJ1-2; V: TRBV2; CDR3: CASSPTGEGYTF; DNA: TGTGCCAGCAGCCCTACAGGGGAAGGCTACACCTTC
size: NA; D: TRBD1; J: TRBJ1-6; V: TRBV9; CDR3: CASSATGTGQNSPLHF; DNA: TGTGCCAGCAGCGCCACCGGGACAGGACAGAATTCACCCCTCCACTTT
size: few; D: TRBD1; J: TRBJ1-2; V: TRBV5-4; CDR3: CASSWTGEPYGYTF; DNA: TGTGCCAGCAGCTGGACAGGGGAACCCTATGGCTACACCTTC
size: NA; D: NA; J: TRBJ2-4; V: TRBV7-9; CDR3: CASSLGQGNIQYF; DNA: TGTGCCAGCAGCTTAGGGCAGGGAAACATTCAGTACTTC
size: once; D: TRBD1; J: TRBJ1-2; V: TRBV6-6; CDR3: CASRPTGGSYGYTF; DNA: TGTGCCAGCAGACCAACAGGGGGTAGCTATGGCTACACCTTC
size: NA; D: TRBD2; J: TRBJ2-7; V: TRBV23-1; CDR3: CASSLGLAGRFIYEQYF; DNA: TGCGCCAGCAGCCTCGGACTAGCGGGGCGTTTTATCTACGAGCAGTACTTC
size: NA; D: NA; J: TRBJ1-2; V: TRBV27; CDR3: CASSLIGRAGYTF; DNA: TGTGCCAGCAGTTTGATAGGGAGGGCTGGCTACACCTTC
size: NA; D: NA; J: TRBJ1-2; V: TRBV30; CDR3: CAWKRGNYYGYTF; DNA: TGTGCCTGGAAGAGAGGGAATTACTATGGCTACACCTTC
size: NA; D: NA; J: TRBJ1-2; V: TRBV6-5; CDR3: CASRTGLTYGYTF; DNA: TGTGCCAGCAGAACCGGACTGACTTATGGCTACACCTTC
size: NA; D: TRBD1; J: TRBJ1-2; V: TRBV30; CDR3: CAWNGWTGLIYGYTF; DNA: TGTGCCTGGAATGGTTGGACAGGGCTCATATATGGCTACACCTTC
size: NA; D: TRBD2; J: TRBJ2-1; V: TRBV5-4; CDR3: CASSLHPGGNEQFF; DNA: TGTGCCAGCAGCTTACATCCGGGAGGCAATGAGCAGTTCTTC
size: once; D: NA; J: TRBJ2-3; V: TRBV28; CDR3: CASIDGRGITDTQYF; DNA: TGTGCCAGCATTGATGGCAGGGGAATCACAGATACGCAGTATTTT
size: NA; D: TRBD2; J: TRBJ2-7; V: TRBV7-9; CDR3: CASSRLAASYEQYF; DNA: TGTGCCAGCAGCCGACTAGCGGCTTCCTACGAGCAGTACTTC
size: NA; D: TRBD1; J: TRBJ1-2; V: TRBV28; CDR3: CASSYRGRNGYTF; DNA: TGTGCCAGCAGTTACAGGGGGCGGAATGGCTACACCTTC
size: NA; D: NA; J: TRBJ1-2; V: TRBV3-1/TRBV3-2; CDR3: CASSPLNGYTF; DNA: TGTGCCAGCAGCCCGTTAAATGGCTACACCTTC
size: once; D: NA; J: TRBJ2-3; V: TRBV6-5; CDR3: CASSTRLLESDTQYF; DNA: TGTGCCAGCAGTACCCGACTACTTGAGTCCGATACGCAGTATTTT
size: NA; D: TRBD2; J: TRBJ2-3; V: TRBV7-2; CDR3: CASSPGLATDTQYF; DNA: TGTGCCAGCAGCCCGGGACTAGCCACAGATACGCAGTATTTT
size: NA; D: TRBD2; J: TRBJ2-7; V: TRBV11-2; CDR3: CASSLELAGPYEQYF; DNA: TGTGCCAGCAGCTTAGAACTAGCGGGACCTTACGAGCAGTACTTC
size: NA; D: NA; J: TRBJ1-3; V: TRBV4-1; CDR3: CASSQPIHRNSGNTIYF; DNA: TGCGCCAGCAGCCAACCAATTCACAGGAACTCTGGAAACACCATATATTTT
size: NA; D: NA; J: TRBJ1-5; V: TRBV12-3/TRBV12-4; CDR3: CASTPGIYQPQHF; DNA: TGTGCCAGCACCCCAGGGATTTATCAGCCCCAGCATTTT
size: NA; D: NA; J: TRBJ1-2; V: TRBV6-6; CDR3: CASSYSSGSTTQGYTF; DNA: TGTGCCAGCAGTTACTCGAGTGGGAGCACAACGCAGGGCTACACCTTC
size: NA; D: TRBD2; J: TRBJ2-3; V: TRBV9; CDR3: CASSSSGTSGYTDTQYF; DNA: TGTGCCAGCAGCTCCTCCGGGACTAGCGGTTACACAGATACGCAGTATTTT
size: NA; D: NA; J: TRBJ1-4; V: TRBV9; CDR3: CASSGPNEKLFF; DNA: TGTGCCAGCAGCGGGCCCAATGAAAAACTGTTTTTT
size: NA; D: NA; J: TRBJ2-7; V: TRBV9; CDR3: CASSVGTAYEQYF; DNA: TGTGCCAGCAGCGTAGGGACAGCTTACGAGCAGTACTTC
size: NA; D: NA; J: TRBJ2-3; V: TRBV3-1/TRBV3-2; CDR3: CASTPMRGNADTQYF; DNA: TGTGCCAGCACCCCTATGAGGGGGAACGCAGATACGCAGTATTTT
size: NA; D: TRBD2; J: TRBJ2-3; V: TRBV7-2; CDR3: CASRPSGGAQDTQYF; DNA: TGTGCCAGCAGACCTAGCGGGGGGGCCCAAGATACGCAGTATTTT
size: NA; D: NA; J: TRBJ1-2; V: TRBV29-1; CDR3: CSVEDYRISLGYTF; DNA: TGCAGCGTTGAGGATTACAGGATATCCTTAGGCTACACCTTC
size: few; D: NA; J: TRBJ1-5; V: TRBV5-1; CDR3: CASSLQPGDQPQHF; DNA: TGCGCCAGCAGCCTACAGCCGGGAGATCAGCCCCAGCATTTT
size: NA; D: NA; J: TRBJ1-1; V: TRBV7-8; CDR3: CASSFTGTTEAFF; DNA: TGTGCCAGCAGCTTCACAGGGACCACTGAAGCTTTCTTT
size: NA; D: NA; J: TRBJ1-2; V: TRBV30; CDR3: CASSQTGAIYGYTF; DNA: TGTGCCTCCTCCCAAACAGGAGCCATTTATGGCTACACCTTC
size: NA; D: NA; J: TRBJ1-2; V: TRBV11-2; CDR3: CASQPSGVGGYTF; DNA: TGTGCCAGTCAACCTTCAGGGGTCGGAGGCTACACCTTC
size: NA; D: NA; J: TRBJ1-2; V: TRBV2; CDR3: CASPRGDGYTF; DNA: TGTGCCAGCCCTAGGGGTGATGGCTACACCTTC
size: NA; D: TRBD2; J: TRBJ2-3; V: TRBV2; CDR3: CASSNSGGATDTQYF; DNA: TGTGCCAGCAGTAATAGCGGGGGAGCTACCGATACGCAGTATTTT
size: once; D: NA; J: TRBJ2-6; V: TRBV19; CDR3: CASSSDSRAGANVLTF; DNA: TGTGCCAGTAGTTCGGACAGCCGAGCTGGGGCCAACGTCCTGACTTTC
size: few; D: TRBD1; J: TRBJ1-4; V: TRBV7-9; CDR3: CASSLRTGGGEKLFF; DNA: TGTGCCAGCAGCTTAAGGACAGGGGGCGGTGAAAAACTGTTTTTT